The 28 T cell receptor beta chains below all came from one sample that was sequenced in a study of blood T cells in healthy people across ages. Primed by a sample-barcoded 5' primer and a J-beta primer mix, a second PCR proceeded for 7 to 11 cycles. From the 5' RACE reads, TCRdb called clonotypes with MiXCR, one entry per CDR3 protein. The top ten clones hold roughly 10% of a sample with about 1.6 million distinct CDR3 sequences, 34% of them seen once. Specimen: blood. These receptors originate from a woman aged 30 to 39 in good health.

The rearrangement uses TRBV7-2 and TRBJ1-5; 7 nucleotides match TRBD1. V shed 5 bases and J 6 bases; nucleotides not matched to a gene: 13. Germline V gene sequence: CDR1 SGHTA, CDR2 FQGNSA. The CDR3 extends over 16 amino acids. The CDR3 DNA sequence: TGTGCCAGCAGCCCTCGGGGAGGGGGCTTTAGTCAGCCCCAGCATTTT. This codes for CASSPRGGGFSQPQHF.

The chain joins TRBV10-2 to TRBJ2-7; 9 positions agree with TRBD1. V dropped 0 bases and J dropped 7; count of bases not matched to a gene: 7. There are 15 residues in the CDR3. The germline gives CDR1 WSHSY, CDR2 SAAADI. The chain's CDR3 is CASSESGQGFREQYF. The CDR3 DNA follows: TGCGCCAGCAGTGAGTCGGGACAGGGATTTCGTGAGCAGTACTTC.

This sequence joins TRBV28 and TRBJ2-5; D ambiguous. Germline CDR1 MDHEN, CDR2 SYDVKM. Trimming took off 4 bases at V and 2 bases at J, with 5 bases between the two ends. The CDR3 consists of 12 residues. The CDR3 here is CASSYQQETQYF. The CDR3 nucleotides read TGTGCCAGCAGTTACCAACAAGAGACCCAGTACTTC.

V gene TRBV4-1 combines with J gene TRBJ2-7, with D perhaps TRBD2 (6 bases). CDR3 length: 15 residues. Germline CDR1 MGHRA, CDR2 YSYEKL. Between the trimmed V and J ends, which lost 4 bases and 1 base, there was a span of 14 bases. CDR3 in DNA: TGCGCCAGCAGCCTGGGGGGTATGGTGTCCTACGAGCAGTACTTC. Translated, it gives CASSLGGMVSYEQYF.

This clonotype was seen just once. The chain is built from TRBV4-2 and TRBJ1-5; perhaps TRBD1 as D (5 bases). The CDR3 loop spans 14 amino acids. Trimming took 0 bases from V and 4 from J, leaving 7 bases between them. Germline CDR1 reads LGHNA; CDR2 reads YNFKEQ. The CDR3 region is CASSQDGTNQPQHF. CDR3 sequence (DNA): TGTGCCAGCAGCCAAGATGGGACGAATCAGCCCCAGCATTTT.

The chain combines TRBV2 with TRBJ2-7, with D perhaps TRBD1 or TRBD2 (5 bases each). This CDR3 is 15 amino acids long. Germline V gives CDR1 SNHLY, CDR2 FYNNEI. The V gene lost 7 bases and the J gene lost 6 bases, with 22 bases spanning the gap. CDR3: CASKAGTERGREQYF. The DNA of the CDR3 is TGTGCCAGCAAAGCCGGGACGGAACGAGGTCGCGAGCAGTACTTC.

As to this clonotype: At one of its ends the junction is not consistent with the germline gene, which may arise from a read error. The CDR3 bases are TGTGCCATCGGTGACCCCTATTTGGCCGGGACAACCCTTCCAGATACGCAGTATTTT. As protein: CAIGDPYLAGTTLPDTQYF. J is TRBJ2-3 and V is TRBV10-3; tentative D call: TRBD1 (6 bases). The CDR3 has 19 amino acids. CDR1 and CDR2 from the germline V gene are ENHRY and SYGVKD.

This clonotype was found many times. The chain links TRBV20-1 to TRBJ2-7; D remains ambiguous. Germline lookup yields CDR1 DFQATT and CDR2 SNEGSKA (reference sequence). V lost 4 bases and J 4 bases, leaving 8 bases between the germline ends. This CDR3 is built from 11 residues. CDR3 sequence (DNA): TGCAGTGCTATTCCTACTTACGAGCAGTACTTC. Translating gives CSAIPTYEQYF.

In its sample, this clonotype was seen a few times. The chain employs TRBV5-1 and TRBJ2-1, with 11 bases lining up with TRBD2. Germline V lookup: CDR1 SGHRS, CDR2 YFSETQ. The length of the CDR3 is 16 residues. The junction had 6 bases not matched to a gene; V was cut back by 3 bases and J by 4 bases. In DNA form, the CDR3 reads TGCGCCAGCAGCTACACTAGCGGGAGCCTTTACAATGAGCAGTTCTTC. It codes for CASSYTSGSLYNEQFF.

The chain has TRBV4-2 and TRBJ1-2; D is ambiguous. The CDR3 loop spans 14 amino acids. V lost 4 bases and J lost 8, with 17 bases in between. Per the germline V gene, CDR1 is LGHNA and CDR2 is YNFKEQ. The CDR3 DNA reads TGTGCCAGCAGCCTGAGGACCTTACGTGGAGGCTACACCTTC. Translating it yields CASSLRTLRGGYTF.

This clonotype was observed a handful of times. This chain uses TRBV12-3 or TRBV12-4 with TRBJ2-7, with 9 positions matching TRBD1. There are 16 residues in the CDR3. Trimming took 2 bases from V and 2 from J; bases not matched to a gene: 7. The CDR3 region has the DNA TGTGCCAGCAGTTTATCCCCGCGACAGGGGGCCTACGAGCAGTACTTC. Amino acid sequence: CASSLSPRQGAYEQYF.

With regard to this clonotype: One end of the junction is discordant with germline, which a read error may explain. The chain couples TRBV3-1 to TRBJ2-3; D is uncertain. Germline V gene lookup returns CDR1 LGHDT and CDR2 YNNKEL (reference sequence). The CDR3 sequence is 14 residues long. This CDR3 reads CANSQDQTTDTQYF. CDR3 bases: TGTGCCAACAGCCAAGATCAAACGACAGATACGCAGTATTTT.

This clonotype was counted only a few times. The J gene is TRBJ2-5, the V gene TRBV7-3; 8 bases map to TRBD2. After removal of 3 bases from V and 2 bases from J, the junction contained 5 bases not matched to a gene. This CDR3 comprises 15 residues. Germline V gene sequence: CDR1 SGHTA, CDR2 FQGTGA. The CDR3 DNA reads TGTGCCAGCAGCTTCGTAGCGGGGTCACAAGAGACCCAGTACTTC. Translation: CASSFVAGSQETQYF.

Turning to this clonotype: It may be a read error: a sequence one base away is much more abundant. The chain joins TRBV4-1 to TRBJ1-2; D gene ambiguous. Trimming shortened V by 3 bases and J by 7 bases, and 18 bases separated the two germline ends. This CDR3 comprises 15 residues. The germline V gene has CDR1 MGHRA and CDR2 YSYEKL. This CDR3 reads CASSQPLQPRCGYTF. Written as DNA, the CDR3 is TGCGCCAGCAGCCAGCCCCTACAGCCCCGTTGTGGCTACACCTTC.

The count of this clonotype is one. This chain uses TRBV7-2 with TRBJ1-2, with unresolved D. Per germline, CDR1 SGHTA and CDR2 FQGNSA. V was clipped by 7 bases and J by 5 bases, with 17 bases between them. The CDR3 has 14 amino acids. In DNA, the CDR3 is TGTGCCAGCACCCTCGGTGTGGGAATGTATGGCTACACCTTC. The encoded protein is CASTLGVGMYGYTF.

The rearrangement links TRBV20-1 to TRBJ1-2; D unclear. The CDR3 extends over 14 amino acids. Germline CDR1 is DFQATT and CDR2 is SNEGSKA (reference sequence). Trimming shortened V by 6 bases and J by 1 base, and 15 bases separated the two germline ends. CDR3 sequence: CSAHQEGINYGYTF. The CDR3 region has the DNA TGCAGTGCCCATCAGGAGGGTATTAACTATGGCTACACCTTC.

The table lists this clonotype with a few counts. The genes are TRBV6-5 and TRBJ2-7; the match to TRBD1 covers 7 bases. This CDR3 spans 16 amino acids. Germline V CDR1 and CDR2: MNHEY, SVGAGI. Unmatched junction bases numbered 8, after V lost 0 bases and J lost 3 bases. The CDR3 spells CASSYSNDRDFYEQYF. In DNA form, the CDR3 reads TGTGCCAGCAGTTACTCGAATGACAGGGATTTCTACGAGCAGTACTTC.

This clonotype turned up a few times. This chain connects TRBV5-5 to TRBJ1-2, with 7 positions matching TRBD1. The CDR3 has 13 amino acids. Germline V gene lookup returns CDR1 SGHKS and CDR2 YYEKEE (reference sequence). The junction had 4 bases not matched to a gene; V was cut back by 1 base and J by 7 bases. The CDR3 nucleotides read TGTGCCAGCAGCTTGACAGGGGAGTCTGGCTACACCTTC. Protein product: CASSLTGESGYTF.

The gene calls are TRBV7-2 and TRBJ1-2; D not certain. Germline V gene sequence: CDR1 SGHTA, CDR2 FQGNSA. The V and J ends lost 1 base and 5 bases respectively, with 14 bases between them. This CDR3 is built from 15 residues. This chain's CDR3 is CASSLGPDGRYGYTF. The CDR3 DNA follows: TGTGCCAGCAGCTTAGGACCGGACGGCAGATATGGCTACACCTTC.

The chain is built from TRBV20-1 and TRBJ2-2; D may be TRBD1 (6 bases). The germline V gene has CDR1 DFQATT and CDR2 SNEGSKA (reference sequence). This CDR3 has 14 amino acids. With 4 bases removed from V and 1 base from J, the gap between germline ends came to 10 bases. CDR3 sequence (DNA): TGCAGTGCTACCCGGACAGAGAACACCGGGGAGCTGTTTTTT. The encoded protein is CSATRTENTGELFF.

The chain carries TRBV20-1 and TRBJ2-2; no clear D gene. V gave up 0 bases and J gave up 1 base, with 15 bases separating them. Germline V gene data show CDR1 as DFQATT and CDR2 as SNEGSKA (reference sequence). This CDR3 has 17 amino acids. The CDR3 nucleotides read TGCAGTGCTAGAGATCTGGGTCGGGCTCTGAACACCGGGGAGCTGTTTTTT. Translation: CSARDLGRALNTGELFF.

This clonotype turned up a few times. This sequence joins TRBV6-2 or TRBV6-3 and TRBJ2-2, with 9 bases aligning to TRBD2. Per the germline V gene, CDR1 is MNHEY and CDR2 is SVGEGT. Trimming at V came to 7 bases and at J to 7 bases, leaving 7 bases not matched to a gene. The CDR3 is 14 amino acids. CDR3 nucleotide sequence: TGTGCCAGCAAGGAGGGGACTAGCTTCGGGGAGCTGTTTTTT. Its protein product is CASKEGTSFGELFF.

The J gene is TRBJ2-5, the V gene TRBV7-9, with 7 bases lining up with TRBD2. Looked up from germline, CDR1 is SEHNR and CDR2 is FQNEAQ (reference sequence). This CDR3 region has 15 residues. Trimming removed 6 bases from V and 3 bases from J; junction bases left unmatched: 10. The CDR3 region is CASRAPLLAEETQYF. CDR3 coding DNA: TGTGCCAGCAGAGCGCCCCTTCTAGCGGAAGAGACCCAGTACTTC.

The CDR3: CASTSHQPQHF. The DNA for the CDR3 is TGTGCCAGCACTTCTCATCAGCCCCAGCATTTT. The chain links TRBV28 to TRBJ1-5; no firm D call. The CDR3 covers 11 residues. The germline CDR1 and CDR2 sequences are MDHEN and SYDVKM. V was cut by 7 bases and J by 5 bases, with 6 bases left in between. Combining the CDR3 with reference TRBV28 and TRBJ1-5 gives the whole variable domain DVKVTQSSRYLVKRTGEKVFLECVQDMDHENMFWYRQDPGLGLRLIYFSYDVKMKEKGDIPEGYSVSREKKERFSLILESASTNQTSMYLCASTSHQPQHFGDGTRLSIL.

At least ten counts were recorded for this clonotype. The V and J genes are TRBV7-9 and TRBJ2-7; possibly TRBD1 or TRBD2 for D (6 bases each). Trimming took 5 bases from V and 5 from J, leaving 10 bases between them. The CDR3 length is 12 residues. The germline V gene encodes CDR1 SEHNR and CDR2 FQNEAQ (reference sequence). In DNA, the CDR3 is TGTGCCAGCAGCCCCGGGGGCCACGAGCAGTACTTC. This translates into CASSPGGHEQYF.

There are many counts of this clonotype. The chain joins TRBV3-1 to TRBJ1-1; D not resolved. The V end was cut by 4 bases, the J end by 8 bases, with 11 bases between. Germline V lookup: CDR1 LGHDT, CDR2 YNNKEL (reference sequence). This CDR3 comprises 12 residues. This chain's CDR3 is CASSPNRGEAFF. DNA of the CDR3: TGTGCCAGCAGCCCAAACCGCGGAGAAGCTTTCTTT.

The CDR3 coding sequence is TGTGCCAGCAGTTTCGGACCCGGCTCCTACGAGCAGTACTTC. It codes for CASSFGPGSYEQYF. The chain carries TRBV12-3 or TRBV12-4 and TRBJ2-7, with D uncertain. The CDR3 spans 14 residues. Trimming took 3 bases from V and 0 from J, leaving 9 bases between them.

The chain recombines TRBV9 with TRBJ2-3; weak D call: TRBD1 (6 bases). V was clipped by 3 bases and J by 2 bases, with 19 bases between them. Germline V gene sequence: CDR1 SGDLS, CDR2 YYNGEE. The CDR3 contains 17 residues. The CDR3 here is CASSALQGWFSTDTQYF. The CDR3 nucleotides are TGTGCCAGCAGCGCCCTACAGGGTTGGTTCTCCACAGATACGCAGTATTTT. Based on the CDR3 plus reference TRBV9 and TRBJ2-3, the full variable domain is DSGVTQTPKHLITATGQRVTLRCSPRSGDLSVYWYQQSLDQGLQFLIQYYNGEERAKGNILERFSAQQFPDLHSELNLSSLELGDSALYFCASSALQGWFSTDTQYFGPGTRLTVL.